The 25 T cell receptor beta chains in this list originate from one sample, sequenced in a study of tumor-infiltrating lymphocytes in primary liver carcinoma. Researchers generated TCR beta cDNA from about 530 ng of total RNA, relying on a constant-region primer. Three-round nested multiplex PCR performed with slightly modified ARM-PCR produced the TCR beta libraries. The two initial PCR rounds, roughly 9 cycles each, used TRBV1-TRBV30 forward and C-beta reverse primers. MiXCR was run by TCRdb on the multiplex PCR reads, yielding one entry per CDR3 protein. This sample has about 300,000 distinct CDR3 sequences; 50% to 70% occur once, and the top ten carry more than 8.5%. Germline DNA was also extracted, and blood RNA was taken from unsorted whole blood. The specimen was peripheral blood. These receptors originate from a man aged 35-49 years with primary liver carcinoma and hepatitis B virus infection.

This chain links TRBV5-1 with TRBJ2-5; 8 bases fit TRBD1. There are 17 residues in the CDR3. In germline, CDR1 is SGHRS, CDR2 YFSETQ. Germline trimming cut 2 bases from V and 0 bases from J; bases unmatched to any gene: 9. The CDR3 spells CASSFGQGARNQETQYF. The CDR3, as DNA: TGCGCCAGCAGCTTTGGGCAGGGGGCAAGGAACCAAGAGACCCAGTACTTC.

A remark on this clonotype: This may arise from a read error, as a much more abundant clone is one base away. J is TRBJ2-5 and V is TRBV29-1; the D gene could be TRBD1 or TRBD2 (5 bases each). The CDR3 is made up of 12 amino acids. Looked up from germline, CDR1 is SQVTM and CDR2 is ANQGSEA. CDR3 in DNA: TGCAGCACTGGGGAGAATTCTGGGACCCGGTACTTC. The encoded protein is CSTGENSGTRYF.

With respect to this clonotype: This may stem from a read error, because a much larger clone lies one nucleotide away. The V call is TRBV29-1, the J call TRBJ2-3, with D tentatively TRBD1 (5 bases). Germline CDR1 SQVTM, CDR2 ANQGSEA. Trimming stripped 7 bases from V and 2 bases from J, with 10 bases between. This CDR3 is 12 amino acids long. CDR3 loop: CSARGDTDTQYF. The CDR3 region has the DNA TGCAGCGCAAGGGGTGACACAGATACGCAGTATTTT.

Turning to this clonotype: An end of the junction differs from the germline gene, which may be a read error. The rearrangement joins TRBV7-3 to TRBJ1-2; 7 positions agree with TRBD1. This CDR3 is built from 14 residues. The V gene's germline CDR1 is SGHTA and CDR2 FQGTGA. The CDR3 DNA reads TGTGCCAGCAGCCCGGGACAGCAAAACTATGGCTACGCCTTC. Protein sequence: CASSPGQQNYGYAF.

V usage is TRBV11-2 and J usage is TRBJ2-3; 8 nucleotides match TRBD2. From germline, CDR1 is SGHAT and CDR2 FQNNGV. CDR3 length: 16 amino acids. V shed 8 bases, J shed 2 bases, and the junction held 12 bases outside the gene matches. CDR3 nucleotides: TGTGCCAGCGGTAGCGGGGCTTCAATACCCACAGATACGCAGTATTTT. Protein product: CASGSGASIPTDTQYF.

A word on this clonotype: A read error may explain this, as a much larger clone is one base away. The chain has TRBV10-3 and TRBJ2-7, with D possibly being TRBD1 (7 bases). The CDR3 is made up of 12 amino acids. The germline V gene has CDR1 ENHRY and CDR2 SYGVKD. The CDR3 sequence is CSIRGVGDEQYF. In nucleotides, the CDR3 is TGTTCCATCAGGGGGGTAGGGGACGAGCAGTACTTC.

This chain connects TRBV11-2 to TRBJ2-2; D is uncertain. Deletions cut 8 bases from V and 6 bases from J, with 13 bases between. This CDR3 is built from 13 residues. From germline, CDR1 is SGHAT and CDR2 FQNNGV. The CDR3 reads CASCSKVAGELFF. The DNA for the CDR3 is TGTGCCAGCTGCTCTAAAGTGGCCGGGGAGCTGTTTTTT.

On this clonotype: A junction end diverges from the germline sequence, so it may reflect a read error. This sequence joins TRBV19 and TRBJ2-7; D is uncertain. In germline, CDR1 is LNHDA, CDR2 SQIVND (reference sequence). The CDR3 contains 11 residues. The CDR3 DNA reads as TGTGCCAGTACTGCCAACTACGAGCAGTATTTC. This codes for CASTANYEQYF.

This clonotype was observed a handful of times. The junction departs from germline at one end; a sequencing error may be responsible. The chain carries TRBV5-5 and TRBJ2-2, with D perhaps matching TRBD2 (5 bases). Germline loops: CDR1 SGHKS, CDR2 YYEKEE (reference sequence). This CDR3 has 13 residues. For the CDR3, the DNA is TGTGTCAGCAGCTCGTCCGGGGTCGGGGAGCTGTTTTTT. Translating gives CVSSSSGVGELFF.

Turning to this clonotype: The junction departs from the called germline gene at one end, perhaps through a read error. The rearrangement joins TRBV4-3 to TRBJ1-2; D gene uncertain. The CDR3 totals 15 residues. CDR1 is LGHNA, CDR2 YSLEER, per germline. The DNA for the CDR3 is TGCGCCAGTAGCCAAGACCGGAGGACTAACTATGGCTACGCCTTC. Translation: CASSQDRRTNYGYAF.

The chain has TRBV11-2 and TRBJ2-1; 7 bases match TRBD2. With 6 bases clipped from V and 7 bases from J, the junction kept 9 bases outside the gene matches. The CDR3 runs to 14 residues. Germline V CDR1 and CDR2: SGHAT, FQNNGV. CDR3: CASSLRGEWNEQFF. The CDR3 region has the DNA TGTGCCAGCAGTCTACGGGGGGAGTGGAATGAGCAGTTCTTC.

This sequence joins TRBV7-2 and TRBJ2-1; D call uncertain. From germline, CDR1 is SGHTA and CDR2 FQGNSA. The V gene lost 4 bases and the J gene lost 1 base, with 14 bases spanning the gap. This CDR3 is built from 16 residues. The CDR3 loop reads CASSSRSTFSYNEQFF. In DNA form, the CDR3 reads TGTGCCAGCAGCTCCCGGTCTACCTTTTCCTACAATGAGCAGTTCTTC.

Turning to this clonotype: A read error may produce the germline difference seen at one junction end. CDR3 sequence: CSVKAGEDTQYF. The CDR3 bases are TGCAGCGTTAAAGCAGGAGAAGATACACAGTATTTT. The V and J genes are TRBV29-1 and TRBJ2-3, with unresolved D. The CDR3 contains 12 residues. The germline gives CDR1 SQVTM, CDR2 ANQGSEA.

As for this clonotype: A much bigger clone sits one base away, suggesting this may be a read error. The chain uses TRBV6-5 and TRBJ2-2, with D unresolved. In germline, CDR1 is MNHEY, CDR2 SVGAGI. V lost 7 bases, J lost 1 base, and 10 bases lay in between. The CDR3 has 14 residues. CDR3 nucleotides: TGTGCCAGCACGCAGTTAGTGAACACCGGGGAGCTGTTTTTT. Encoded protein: CASTQLVNTGELFF.

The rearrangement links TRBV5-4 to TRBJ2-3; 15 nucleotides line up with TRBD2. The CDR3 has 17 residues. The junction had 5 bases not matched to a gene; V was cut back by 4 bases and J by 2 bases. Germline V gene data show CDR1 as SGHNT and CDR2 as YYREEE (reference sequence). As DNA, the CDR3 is TGTGCCAGCAGCCAGGGACTAGCGGGAGGTTCCACAGATACGCAGTATTTT. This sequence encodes CASSQGLAGGSTDTQYF.

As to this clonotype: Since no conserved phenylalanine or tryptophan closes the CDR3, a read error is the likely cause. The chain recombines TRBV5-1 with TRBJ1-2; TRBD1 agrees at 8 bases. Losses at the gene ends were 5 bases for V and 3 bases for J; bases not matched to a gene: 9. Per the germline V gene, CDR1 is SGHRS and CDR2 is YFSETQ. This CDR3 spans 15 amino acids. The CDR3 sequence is CASRSGQGNDYGYTS. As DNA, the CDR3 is TGCGCCAGCAGATCAGGACAGGGAAATGACTATGGCTACACCTCC.

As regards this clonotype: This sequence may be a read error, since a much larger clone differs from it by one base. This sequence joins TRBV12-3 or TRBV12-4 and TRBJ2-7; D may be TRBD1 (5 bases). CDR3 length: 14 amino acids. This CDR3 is CASSFSGWVHDQYF. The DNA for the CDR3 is TGTGCCAGCAGTTTTTCAGGGTGGGTCCACGATCAGTACTTC.

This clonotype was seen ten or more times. For the CDR3, the DNA is TGTGCCAGCAGTTTTAGCAGGCCCCCTCCTAGGGGCTACACCTTC. Its protein product is CASSFSRPPPRGYTF. J is TRBJ1-2 and V is TRBV12-3 or TRBV12-4, with no clear D. V dropped 3 bases and J dropped 8 bases, with 19 bases sitting between them. The CDR3 is made up of 15 amino acids.

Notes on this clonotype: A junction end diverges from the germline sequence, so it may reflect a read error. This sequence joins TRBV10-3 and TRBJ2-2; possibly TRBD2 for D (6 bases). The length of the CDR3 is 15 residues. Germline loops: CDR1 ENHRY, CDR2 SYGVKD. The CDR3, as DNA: TGTGCCATCAGTAGGGGATCCTTGAACACCGGGGGGCTGTTTTTT. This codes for CAISRGSLNTGGLFF.

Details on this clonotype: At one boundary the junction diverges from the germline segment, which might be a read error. CDR3 loop: CASSEKGLPVNSPHHF. CDR3 nucleotides: TGTGCCAGCAGTGAAAAGGGCCTCCCCGTGAATTCACCCCACCACTTT. The chain employs TRBV6-1 and TRBJ1-6; D is unresolved. The CDR3 is made up of 16 amino acids. Germline V gene data show CDR1 as MNHNS and CDR2 as SASEGT.

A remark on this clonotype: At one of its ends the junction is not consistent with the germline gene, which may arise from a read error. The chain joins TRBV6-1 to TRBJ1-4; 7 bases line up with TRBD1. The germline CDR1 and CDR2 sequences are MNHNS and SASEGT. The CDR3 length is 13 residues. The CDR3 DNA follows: TGTGCCAGCGCGGGACAGCATTTCGAAAGACTGTTTTTT. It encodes CASAGQHFERLFF.

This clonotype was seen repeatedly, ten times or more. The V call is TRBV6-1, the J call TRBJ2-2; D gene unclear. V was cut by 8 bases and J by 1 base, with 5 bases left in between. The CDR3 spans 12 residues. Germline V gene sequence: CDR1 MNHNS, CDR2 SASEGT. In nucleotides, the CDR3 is TGTGCCAGCGGACGGAACACCGGGGAGCTGTTTTTT. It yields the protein CASGRNTGELFF.

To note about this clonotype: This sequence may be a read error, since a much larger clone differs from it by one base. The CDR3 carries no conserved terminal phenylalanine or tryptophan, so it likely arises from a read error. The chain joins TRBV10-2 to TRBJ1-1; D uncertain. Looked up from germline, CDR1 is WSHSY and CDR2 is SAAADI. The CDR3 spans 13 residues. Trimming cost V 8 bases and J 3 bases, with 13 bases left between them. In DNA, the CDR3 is TGCGCCAGCTTGAAAGGGAGGGACACTGAAGCTTTCTTA. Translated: CASLKGRDTEAFL.

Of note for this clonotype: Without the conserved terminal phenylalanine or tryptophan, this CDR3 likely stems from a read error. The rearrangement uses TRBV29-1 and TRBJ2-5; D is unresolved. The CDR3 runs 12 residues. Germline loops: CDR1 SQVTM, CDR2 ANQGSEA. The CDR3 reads CSVSTAGETQYL. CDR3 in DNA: TGCAGTGTTTCGACGGCCGGAGAGACCCAGTACTTA.

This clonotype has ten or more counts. CDR3 sequence reads: CASKETSGNNEQFF. The CDR3 nucleotides read TGTGCCAGCAAAGAGACTAGCGGAAACAATGAGCAGTTCTTC. The J gene is TRBJ2-1, the V gene TRBV12-3 or TRBV12-4; 9 bases are a match to TRBD2. The V and J ends lost 7 bases and 5 bases, in that order; junction bases with no gene match: 6. The CDR3 has 14 residues.